The 21 T cell receptor beta chains below were found in one sample sequenced in a study of CD8 T cells in Susac syndrome. The authors reverse transcribed roughly 0.5 to 1 ug RNA with random hexamers. Via MiXCR, TCRdb re-called the immunoSEQ multiplex PCR reads, giving one row per CDR3 protein. The sample has 150,000 or so distinct CDR3 sequences; about 94% are singletons. Specimen: CD8+ T cells from PBMCs. The origin of the receptors is a human donor with multiple sclerosis.

The rearrangement uses TRBV29-1 and TRBJ2-3, with 9 bases fitting TRBD2. This CDR3 region has 14 residues. Germline loops: CDR1 SQVTM, CDR2 ANQGSEA. V gave up 5 bases and J gave up 2 bases; unmatched junction bases: 5. The CDR3 sequence: CSVRAGGTTDTQYF. The CDR3 region has the DNA TGCAGCGTTCGAGCGGGGGGAACCACAGATACGCAGTATTTT.

The chain employs TRBV28 and TRBJ2-4; D is undetermined. V was trimmed by 3 bases and J by 0 bases, leaving 12 bases between them. Germline CDR1 MDHEN, CDR2 SYDVKM. The CDR3 has 16 residues. The DNA of the CDR3 is TGTGCCAGCAGTTTTGGCGCTACTTTAGCCAAAAACATTCAGTACTTC. This translates into CASSFGATLAKNIQYF.

The chain joins TRBV7-9 to TRBJ2-1; D is unresolved. The germline gives CDR1 SEHNR, CDR2 FQNEAQ (reference sequence). With 2 bases removed from V and 3 bases from J, the gap between germline ends came to 11 bases. This CDR3 comprises 15 residues. In DNA form, the CDR3 reads TGTGCCAGCAGCTTATCGAGTAATTTCTACAATGAGCAGTTCTTC. This gives the protein CASSLSSNFYNEQFF.

The CDR3, as DNA: TGTGCCAGCAGTTTATCGAGTGCCGGGAATAGAGTGGCCGGGGAGCTGTTTTTT. This encodes CASSLSSAGNRVAGELFF. This rearrangement joins TRBV27 to TRBJ2-2; D may be TRBD2 (5 bases). The CDR3 runs 18 residues. With 0 bases removed from V and 6 bases from J, the gap between germline ends came to 20 bases. Per the germline V gene, CDR1 is MNHEY and CDR2 is SMNVEV (reference sequence).

V is TRBV27 and J is TRBJ1-5, with D maybe TRBD1 (5 bases). V lost 6 bases and J 6 bases, leaving 18 bases between the germline ends. Germline-derived CDR1 and CDR2 are MNHEY and SMNVEV (reference sequence). This CDR3 contains 15 residues. The CDR3 here is CASSPDPGSGQPQHF. The CDR3 DNA sequence: TGTGCCAGCAGCCCCGACCCAGGGTCAGGTCAGCCCCAGCATTTT.

The rearrangement links TRBV6-2 or TRBV6-3 to TRBJ2-7; D uncertain. The V end lost 4 bases, the J end lost 4 bases, and 5 bases lay between the germline ends. The CDR3 covers 11 residues. Looked up from germline, CDR1 is MNHEY and CDR2 is SVGEGT. The CDR3 DNA sequence: TGTGCCAGCAGTTCCGTTTACGAGCAGTACTTC. It yields the protein CASSSVYEQYF.

The CDR3 sequence is CAISEKYQGMNTEAFF. For the CDR3, the DNA is TGTGCCATCAGTGAGAAGTACCAGGGGATGAACACTGAAGCTTTCTTT. The V gene is TRBV10-3, the J gene TRBJ1-1; D is perhaps TRBD1 (6 bases). This CDR3 comprises 16 residues. Germline-derived CDR1 and CDR2 are ENHRY and SYGVKD. Trimming removed 2 bases at V and 0 bases at J, with 13 bases between.

The gene calls are TRBV27 and TRBJ1-5; 8 positions agree with TRBD1. The germline gives CDR1 MNHEY, CDR2 SMNVEV (reference sequence). The CDR3 has 18 amino acids. V dropped 1 base and J dropped 5; count of bases not matched to a gene: 13. The CDR3 spells CASSLLAGSDRVDQPQHF. The CDR3 nucleotides read TGTGCCAGCAGTTTATTGGCAGGGTCGGACAGGGTAGATCAGCCCCAGCATTTT.

V gene TRBV30 combines with J gene TRBJ1-1; the D is unclear. Trimming stripped 6 bases from V and 4 bases from J, with 18 bases between. The CDR3 totals 14 residues. In germline, CDR1 is GTSNPN, CDR2 SVGIG (reference sequence). The DNA for the CDR3 is TGTGCCTGTGGCGAGGAGAACAGACCCACTGAAGCTTTCTTT. Translating gives CACGEENRPTEAFF.

The chain links TRBV5-1 to TRBJ2-1; D is possibly TRBD1 (7 bases). The length of the CDR3 is 13 residues. The germline CDR1 and CDR2 sequences are SGHRS and YFSETQ. V was pared by 4 bases and J by 4 bases, with 9 bases between. The CDR3 region is CASSAGQYNEQFF. CDR3 nucleotides: TGCGCCAGCAGCGCGGGACAGTACAATGAGCAGTTCTTC.

The chain links TRBV28 to TRBJ2-1, with TRBD2 matching over 13 bases. Germline CDR1 MDHEN, CDR2 SYDVKM. With 8 bases clipped from V and 7 bases from J, the junction kept 5 bases outside the gene matches. The CDR3 is 14 amino acids. CDR3: CASAGTSGANEQFF. The CDR3 bases are TGTGCCAGCGCAGGGACTAGCGGGGCTAATGAGCAGTTCTTC.

The chain joins TRBV6-2 or TRBV6-3 to TRBJ1-1; D is undetermined. V dropped 6 bases and J dropped 1 base, with 12 bases sitting between them. This CDR3 spans 14 amino acids. CDR1 MNHEY and CDR2 SVGEGT come from the germline V gene. The CDR3 here is CASRFTRKNTEAFF. The CDR3 region has the DNA TGTGCCAGCAGATTCACAAGGAAGAACACTGAAGCTTTCTTT.

The chain has TRBV2 and TRBJ2-1, with D possibly being TRBD2 (5 bases). The CDR3 extends over 11 amino acids. V shed 10 bases and J shed 6 bases, with 10 bases lying between them. In germline, CDR1 is SNHLY, CDR2 FYNNEI. The CDR3 nucleotides are TGTGCCATAGGACTCGTCAATGAGCAGTTCTTC. This gives the protein CAIGLVNEQFF.

The V call is TRBV28, the J call TRBJ2-3; tentatively, D is TRBD1 (6 bases). The CDR3 spans 14 residues. V was clipped by 3 bases and J by 4 bases, with 11 bases between them. Germline CDR1 reads MDHEN; CDR2 reads SYDVKM. CDR3 sequence reads: CASSLTTGSDTQYF. The CDR3, as DNA: TGTGCCAGCAGTTTGACAACAGGGTCAGATACGCAGTATTTT.

The chain links TRBV9 to TRBJ2-1, with TRBD1 identical over 7 bases. The CDR3 sequence is 15 residues long. V was clipped by 3 bases and J by 2 bases; unmatched bases: 5. The germline V gene has CDR1 SGDLS and CDR2 YYNGEE. CDR3 bases: TGTGCCAGCAGCGGTTCCGGGACAGCCTACAATGAGCAGTTCTTC. Protein product: CASSGSGTAYNEQFF.

The chain carries TRBV6-6 and TRBJ2-7; D possibly corresponds to TRBD2 (6 bases). Germline CDR1 and CDR2: MNHNY and SVGAGI (reference sequence). V lost 2 bases and J lost 2, with 16 bases in between. The CDR3 extends over 16 amino acids. CDR3 loop: CASSYLPGGLAYEQYF. CDR3 nucleotide sequence: TGTGCCAGCAGTTACCTCCCCGGGGGTTTGGCCTACGAGCAGTACTTC.

The chain recombines TRBV20-1 with TRBJ2-1; tentative D call: TRBD2 (5 bases). Trimming took 3 bases from V and 2 from J, leaving 8 bases between them. The length of the CDR3 is 13 residues. CDR1 is DFQATT, CDR2 SNEGSKA, per germline (reference sequence). CDR3 nucleotide sequence: TGCAGTGCTAGGGACGGGACCTACAATGAGCAGTTCTTC. The encoded protein is CSARDGTYNEQFF.

J is TRBJ2-1 and V is TRBV20-1; 13 nucleotides agree with TRBD2. The CDR3 runs to 14 residues. The V segment lost 0 bases and the J segment 7 bases; nucleotides outside the gene matches: 0. Germline-derived CDR1 and CDR2 are DFQATT and SNEGSKA (reference sequence). The CDR3 DNA sequence: TGCAGTGCTAGAGAACTAGCGGGGGGGAATGAGCAGTTCTTC. Protein sequence: CSARELAGGNEQFF.

This rearrangement joins TRBV30 to TRBJ2-1; 7 positions agree with TRBD1. V lost 4 bases to trimming and J lost 9 bases; unmatched junction nucleotides: 6. The germline V gene encodes CDR1 GTSNPN and CDR2 SVGIG (reference sequence). This CDR3 region has 12 residues. The CDR3 loop is CAWNAAGGEQFF. CDR3 in DNA: TGTGCCTGGAATGCTGCAGGGGGTGAGCAGTTCTTC.

The V call is TRBV9, the J call TRBJ2-1, with TRBD1 identical over 7 bases. The CDR3 totals 17 residues. The V gene end was trimmed by 3 bases and the J gene end by 4 bases; junction bases not matched to a gene: 13. Germline loops: CDR1 SGDLS, CDR2 YYNGEE. The CDR3 sequence is CASSGLGTDLTYNEQFF. The CDR3 region has the DNA TGTGCCAGCAGCGGACTTGGGACAGACTTAACTTACAATGAGCAGTTCTTC. Full variable domain (missing parts from reference TRBV9 and TRBJ2-1): DSGVTQTPKHLITATGQRVTLRCSPRSGDLSVYWYQQSLDQGLQFLIQYYNGEERAKGNILERFSAQQFPDLHSELNLSSLELGDSALYFCASSGLGTDLTYNEQFFGPGTRLTVL.

The V gene is TRBV7-8, the J gene TRBJ1-5; tentative D call: TRBD1 (6 bases). The CDR3 loop spans 16 amino acids. V lost 1 base and J 0 bases, leaving 10 bases between the germline ends. The germline gives CDR1 SGHVS, CDR2 FQNEAQ. CDR3 protein: CASSLEGGFSNQPQHF. The CDR3 coding sequence is TGTGCCAGCAGCTTAGAGGGGGGGTTTAGCAATCAGCCCCAGCATTTT.